This T cell receptor beta chain was sequenced during a study of response to subunit inactivated influenza vaccine. Study observations and caveats: New T cells are recruited in small numbers by each seasonal influenza vaccination, according to the authors' suggestion.

Comments on this clonotype: What it recognizes is unknown.

TCRdb redid the calling of the RT-PCR reads with MiXCR, one entry per CDR3 protein. The table shows under 950,000 distinct CDR3 sequences, with approximately 21% occurring only once. The trim removed 0 bases at V and 8 bases at J, leaving 7 bases unmatched. CDR3 size: 15 residues. The germline CDR1 and CDR2 sequences are LNHNV and YYDKDF (reference sequence). The V call is TRBV15, the J call TRBJ2-1; 7 bases agree with TRBD2. The sample consisted of PBMCs from blood, taken approximately 5 days after vaccination. The sequence was obtained from a man in his fifties or sixties who received an inactivated influenza vaccine. In nucleotides, the CDR3 is TGTGCCACCAGCAGAGAAGCGGGGACGGAGCATGAGCAGTTCTTC. Protein sequence: CATSREAGTEHEQFF.